This T cell receptor beta chain was profiled in a study of cytomegalovirus exposure and HLA in healthy donors. Note on this clone: Its matching antigen is unknown.

Vbeta (60) and Jbeta (13) primers were used in the PCR. Clones were read by immunoSEQ multiplex PCR, and TCRdb kept only the in-frame ones, dropping some. The sample shows roughly 100,000 clones, just over 70% of them seen only once. Study-level findings and limits: HLA-A and HLA-B allele assignments for most subjects were reportedly predicted accurately using TCR beta sequences.

After removal of 4 bases from V and 0 bases from J, the junction contained 10 bases not matched to a gene. The CDR3 runs 16 residues. Germline lookup yields CDR1 SGHRS and CDR2 YFSETQ. J is TRBJ2-7 and V is TRBV5-1; 7 nucleotides match TRBD2. Sequences were obtained from PBMCs. This receptor was identified in a boy aged 10-17 years in good health and CMV-seronegative. The CDR3 here is CASSERDPSSSYEQYF. DNA for the CDR3: TGCGCCAGCAGCGAGCGGGACCCCTCAAGCTCCTACGAGCAGTACTTC.